This TCR beta chain stems from a study of blood T cells in healthy people across ages. Using a J-beta primer mix together with a sample-barcoded 5' primer, a second PCR was run for roughly 6 to 11 cycles. TCRdb independently ran MiXCR on the 5' RACE reads; one entry per CDR3 protein. The sample lists roughly 680,000 distinct CDR3 sequences; about 50% were seen once. A note on this clonotype: One end of the junction does not line up with germline, which may come from a read error.

Sequencing used blood. The clonotype comes from a woman over 75 in good health.

The CDR3 protein is CASRLGGGLFF. CDR3 nucleotides: TGTGCCAGCCGCCTCGGGGGGGGGCTGTTTTTT. The V and J genes are TRBV6-6 and TRBJ2-2, with 8 bases identical to TRBD2. CDR3 size: 11 residues. Germline-derived CDR1 and CDR2 are MNHNY and SVGAGI (reference sequence).